Listed here are 16 T cell receptor beta chains from one sample, sequenced in a study of response to subunit inactivated influenza vaccine. TCRdb redid the calling of the RT-PCR reads with MiXCR, one entry per CDR3 protein. The sample has 300,000 to 350,000 distinct CDR3 sequences, around 22% seen once. The sample was PBMCs from blood, taken roughly 20 months after vaccination. Every receptor here comes from a man between 45 and 75 years old who received an inactivated influenza vaccine.

At least ten counts were recorded for this clonotype. The V call is TRBV4-1, the J call TRBJ1-6; D might be TRBD1 (6 bases). Trimming cost V 6 bases and J 6 bases, with 12 bases left between them. Looked up from germline, CDR1 is MGHRA and CDR2 is YSYEKL. CDR3 length: 14 residues. CDR3 in amino acids: CASRRGQINSPLHF. The CDR3 DNA sequence: TGCGCCAGCAGAAGAGGACAGATTAATTCACCCCTCCACTTT.

The chain carries TRBV12-3 or TRBV12-4 and TRBJ1-3; D gene ambiguous. Deletions cut 6 bases from V and 0 bases from J, with 12 bases between. This CDR3 is 15 amino acids long. The CDR3 reads CASRPTLGSGNTIYF. For the CDR3, the DNA is TGTGCCAGCAGACCAACGCTTGGCTCTGGAAACACCATATATTTT.

This clonotype was seen many times. V usage is TRBV12-3 or TRBV12-4 and J usage is TRBJ1-1; D is perhaps TRBD1 (6 bases). The V end lost 6 bases, the J end lost 1 base, and 12 bases lay between the germline ends. The CDR3 has 14 residues. The CDR3 loop reads CASSISRGNTEAFF. The CDR3, as DNA: TGTGCCAGCAGCATATCCAGGGGGAACACTGAAGCTTTCTTT.

This chain uses TRBV20-1 with TRBJ2-5, with 7 nucleotides matching TRBD2. J lost 0 bases, V lost 3 bases, and 7 bases had no gene match. The CDR3 is made up of 15 amino acids. Germline lookup yields CDR1 DFQATT and CDR2 SNEGSKA (reference sequence). Here the CDR3 reads CSASQTSLYQETQYF. Written as DNA, the CDR3 is TGCAGTGCTAGCCAGACTAGCTTGTACCAAGAGACCCAGTACTTC.

This chain links TRBV5-1 with TRBJ2-3; TRBD1 matches at 9 bases. The CDR3 has 16 residues. V lost 0 bases and J lost 10; bases outside the gene matches: 12. Germline lookup yields CDR1 SGHRS and CDR2 YFSETQ. The CDR3 region is CASSLESGTGGAAQYF. The CDR3 DNA is TGCGCCAGCAGCTTGGAGTCTGGTACAGGGGGCGCAGCGCAGTATTTT.

This clonotype was seen only a few times. This chain's CDR3 is CASTQWGDQPQHF. The CDR3 nucleotides are TGTGCCAGCACCCAATGGGGAGATCAGCCCCAGCATTTT. The chain carries TRBV5-6 and TRBJ1-5; no definite D call. V lost 6 bases to trimming and J lost 5 bases, with 12 bases between them. The V gene's germline CDR1 is SGHDT and CDR2 YYEEEE. CDR3 length: 13 residues.

The rearrangement joins TRBV20-1 to TRBJ2-1; 7 bases match TRBD2. The germline CDR1 and CDR2 sequences are DFQATT and SNEGSKA (reference sequence). V was pared by 8 bases and J by 5 bases, with 6 bases of the junction left unmatched. The CDR3 runs to 12 residues. The DNA for the CDR3 is TGCAGTACCCTAGCGGCAAACAATGAGCAGTTCTTC. Amino acid sequence: CSTLAANNEQFF.

The rearrangement uses TRBV14 and TRBJ2-4, with D unresolved. The germline CDR1 and CDR2 sequences are SGHDN and FVKESK. The CDR3 is 14 residues long. V was pared by 1 base and J by 0 bases, with 4 bases between. CDR3 in DNA: TGTGCCAGCAGCCAAGCACTAGCCAAAAACATTCAGTACTTC. Translated: CASSQALAKNIQYF.

This clonotype was seen a few times. The chain joins TRBV20-1 to TRBJ1-2; possibly TRBD1 for D (5 bases). Germline V gene data show CDR1 as DFQATT and CDR2 as SNEGSKA (reference sequence). The length of the CDR3 is 15 residues. Trimming cost V 0 bases and J 2 bases, with 13 bases left between them. The CDR3 DNA reads as TGCAGTGCTAGAGAAGGGGTCGGAGGGAACTATGGCTACACCTTC. Residues: CSAREGVGGNYGYTF.

This clonotype occurred many times. The chain combines TRBV25-1 with TRBJ2-3; D not certain. Germline CDR1 MGHDK, CDR2 SYGVNS. V was pared by 4 bases and J by 4 bases, with 3 bases between. The CDR3 runs to 11 residues. CDR3: CASSAPDTQYF. The CDR3 DNA follows: TGTGCCAGCAGTGCCCCAGATACGCAGTATTTT.

This clonotype was counted once. The V and J genes are TRBV10-3 and TRBJ2-2; either TRBD1 or TRBD2 may supply D (6 bases each). This CDR3 has 16 amino acids. The V gene's germline CDR1 is ENHRY and CDR2 SYGVKD. The V end lost 3 bases, the J end lost 0 bases, and 11 bases lay between the germline ends. The CDR3 loop reads CAISDRGASNTGELFF. The CDR3 DNA reads TGTGCCATCAGTGATAGGGGGGCCTCGAACACCGGGGAGCTGTTTTTT.

This clonotype was detected ten times or more. This chain links TRBV7-8 with TRBJ1-5; D may be TRBD1 (6 bases). The germline V and J ends were trimmed by 5 bases and 9 bases, with 14 bases remaining between them. The CDR3 length is 13 residues. The germline gives CDR1 SGHVS, CDR2 FQNEAQ. CDR3 loop: CASSPGQFGPQHF. For the CDR3, the DNA is TGTGCCAGCAGCCCCGGACAGTTTGGGCCCCAGCATTTT. The full variable domain, completed using reference TRBV7-8 and TRBJ1-5, is GAGVSQSPRYKVAKRGQDVALRCDPISGHVSLFWYQQALGQGPEFLTYFQNEAQLDKSGLPSDRFFAERPEGSVSTLKIQRTQQEDSAVYLCASSPGQFGPQHFGDGTRLSIL.

The chain combines TRBV2 with TRBJ1-5, with a tentative D call TRBD1 (6 bases). The V and J ends lost 6 bases and 6 bases respectively, with 15 bases between them. Looked up from germline, CDR1 is SNHLY and CDR2 is FYNNEI. The CDR3 sequence is 14 residues long. The CDR3 nucleotides are TGTGCCAGCAGGGGCCAGCCGGGGGCTCAGCCCCAGCATTTT. Translation: CASRGQPGAQPQHF.

The V call is TRBV20-1, the J call TRBJ2-1, with no clear D. Germline CDR1 is DFQATT and CDR2 is SNEGSKA (reference sequence). The CDR3 is made up of 13 amino acids. V gave up 5 bases and J gave up 0 bases, with 8 bases separating them. The CDR3 spells CSASKSSYNEQFF. CDR3 sequence (DNA): TGCAGTGCTTCGAAGAGCTCCTACAATGAGCAGTTCTTC.

The V call is TRBV20-1, the J call TRBJ1-1; possible D gene TRBD1, 5 bases. Trimming took off 5 bases at V and 3 bases at J, with 13 bases between the two ends. CDR3 size: 13 residues. CDR1 DFQATT and CDR2 SNEGSKA come from the germline V gene (reference sequence). In nucleotides, the CDR3 is TGCAGTGCTGACGACAGTATTCACACTGAAGCTTTCTTT. Its protein is CSADDSIHTEAFF.

The chain joins TRBV12-3 or TRBV12-4 to TRBJ2-5; D tentatively reads TRBD1 or TRBD2 (5 bases each). The CDR3 contains 15 residues. V was cut by 2 bases and J by 0 bases, with 10 bases left in between. As DNA, the CDR3 is TGTGCCAGCAGTTTAATGGGGGTTTACCAAGAGACCCAGTACTTC. Protein product: CASSLMGVYQETQYF.